This is a list of T cell receptor beta chains from one sample in a study of blood T cell repertoires in COVID-19. TCRdb's copy holds only in-frame clones and misses some; the assay was immunoSEQ multiplex PCR. Of some 210,000 clones in the sample, 89% were seen once. Input material: peripheral blood. These receptors all come from a woman aged 35 to 49 with acute or convalescent COVID-19. The CDR3 runs from the conserved cysteine through the conserved F or W. Fields, in order: clone size, J gene, V gene, D gene, CDR3 DNA, CDR3 protein. D genes are given only for firm matches. Not every row has a clone size; where given, it reads once, few, many or a size class.

clone_size: -; j_call: TRBJ1-2; v_call: TRBV2; d_call: -; cdr3_nt: TGTGCCAGCAGCGAAAGGGGGTATGGCTACACCTTC; cdr3_aa: CASSERGYGYTF
clone_size: few; j_call: TRBJ1-2; v_call: TRBV19; d_call: -; cdr3_nt: TGTGCCAGTAGTATACCCGGACTTTATGGCTACACCTTC; cdr3_aa: CASSIPGLYGYTF
clone_size: -; j_call: TRBJ1-6; v_call: TRBV7-2; d_call: TRBD1; cdr3_nt: TGTGCCAGCAGCTTAGCCGGGACAGGGGGTTCACCCCTCCACTTT; cdr3_aa: CASSLAGTGGSPLHF
clone_size: once; j_call: TRBJ2-2; v_call: TRBV5-1; d_call: -; cdr3_nt: TGCGCCAGCAGTTGGGAGCCAATCGTCACCGGGGAGCTGTTTTTT; cdr3_aa: CASSWEPIVTGELFF
clone_size: -; j_call: TRBJ1-1; v_call: TRBV30; d_call: -; cdr3_nt: TGTGCCTGGAGCAGACAGAACACTGAAGCTTTCTTT; cdr3_aa: CAWSRQNTEAFF
clone_size: -; j_call: TRBJ1-6; v_call: TRBV10-3; d_call: TRBD1; cdr3_nt: TGTGCCATCAGTGACGGGACAGGGGATTCACCCCTCCACTTT; cdr3_aa: CAISDGTGDSPLHF
clone_size: once; j_call: TRBJ1-6; v_call: TRBV7-3; d_call: -; cdr3_nt: TGTGCCAGCAGCTTAACTGGAGGGGTCCTCCACTTT; cdr3_aa: CASSLTGGVLHF
clone_size: once; j_call: TRBJ2-3; v_call: TRBV6-5; d_call: -; cdr3_nt: TGTGCCAGTTGGGGGCGATCCACAGATACGCAGTATTTT; cdr3_aa: CASWGRSTDTQYF
clone_size: -; j_call: TRBJ1-1; v_call: TRBV27; d_call: -; cdr3_nt: TGTGCCAGCAGTTTATCTTCGGGGGCTGAAGCTTTCTTT; cdr3_aa: CASSLSSGAEAFF
clone_size: -; j_call: TRBJ1-1; v_call: TRBV2; d_call: TRBD1; cdr3_nt: TGTGCCAGCCAAAGGACAGGAGCTTTCTTT; cdr3_aa: CASQRTGAFF
clone_size: -; j_call: TRBJ1-2; v_call: TRBV4-1; d_call: -; cdr3_nt: TGCGCCAGCAGTTTACCTTTCGACAGGCGCTATGGCTACACCTTC; cdr3_aa: CASSLPFDRRYGYTF
clone_size: -; j_call: TRBJ1-5; v_call: TRBV23-1; d_call: TRBD1; cdr3_nt: TGCGCCAGCAGTCCTCCCCGACAGGGAAGGAAAGGCAATCAGCCCCAGCATTTT; cdr3_aa: CASSPPRQGRKGNQPQHF
clone_size: -; j_call: TRBJ2-1; v_call: TRBV3-1/TRBV3-2; d_call: -; cdr3_nt: TGTGCCAGCAGCCAGAACGGTAGGAGGGGTGGGAATGAGCAGTTCTTC; cdr3_aa: CASSQNGRRGGNEQFF
clone_size: -; j_call: TRBJ1-2; v_call: TRBV30; d_call: TRBD1; cdr3_nt: TGTGCCTGGAGGGGACAGCAACTTGACTATGGCTACACCTTC; cdr3_aa: CAWRGQQLDYGYTF
clone_size: -; j_call: TRBJ1-1; v_call: TRBV9; d_call: TRBD1; cdr3_nt: TGTGCCAGCAGCGTTCGACAGGGGCCCACTGAAGCTTTCTTT; cdr3_aa: CASSVRQGPTEAFF
clone_size: -; j_call: TRBJ2-5; v_call: TRBV7-2; d_call: TRBD1; cdr3_nt: TGTGCCAGCAGCTACATAAGGGGGCGCATAGAGACCCAGTACTTC; cdr3_aa: CASSYIRGRIETQYF
clone_size: few; j_call: TRBJ2-2; v_call: TRBV7-2; d_call: TRBD1; cdr3_nt: TGTGCCAGCAGCTCGGACAGGGTTACCGGGGAGCTGTTTTTT; cdr3_aa: CASSSDRVTGELFF
clone_size: -; j_call: TRBJ1-2; v_call: TRBV18; d_call: -; cdr3_nt: TGTGCCAGCTCACCAGAGGGACAAGCTGGCTACACCTTC; cdr3_aa: CASSPEGQAGYTF
clone_size: -; j_call: TRBJ2-2; v_call: TRBV4-2; d_call: TRBD2; cdr3_nt: TGTGCCAGCAGCCTCGATCGGGGGGAATGGTTTGGGGCGAACACCGGGGAGCTGTTTTTT; cdr3_aa: CASSLDRGEWFGANTGELFF
clone_size: -; j_call: TRBJ1-2; v_call: TRBV19; d_call: -; cdr3_nt: TGTGCCAGTAGTATAGGTAATGACAGAACTTCCTATGGCTACACCTTC; cdr3_aa: CASSIGNDRTSYGYTF
clone_size: once; j_call: TRBJ1-4; v_call: TRBV2; d_call: TRBD1; cdr3_nt: TGTGCCAGCAGTGAAGCGTGGGGGGGACAGGGAGCTGAAAAACTGTTTTTT; cdr3_aa: CASSEAWGGQGAEKLFF
clone_size: -; j_call: TRBJ1-3; v_call: TRBV15; d_call: TRBD1; cdr3_nt: TGTGCCACCAGCAGAGATACGGGACAGGGGTCTGGAAACACCATATATTTT; cdr3_aa: CATSRDTGQGSGNTIYF
clone_size: -; j_call: TRBJ1-6; v_call: TRBV9; d_call: -; cdr3_nt: TGTGCCAGCAGTGAAAGGCCGGGTTCACCCCTCCACTTT; cdr3_aa: CASSERPGSPLHF
clone_size: -; j_call: TRBJ1-2; v_call: TRBV30; d_call: TRBD1; cdr3_nt: TGTGCCTGGGATACAACGACAGGGAAGAACTATGGCTACACCTTC; cdr3_aa: CAWDTTTGKNYGYTF
clone_size: -; j_call: TRBJ1-2; v_call: TRBV19; d_call: TRBD1; cdr3_nt: TGTGCCAGTAGCCCCCTACCGGGACAGGGGGGCTATGGCTACACCTTC; cdr3_aa: CASSPLPGQGGYGYTF
clone_size: once; j_call: TRBJ1-1; v_call: TRBV6-6; d_call: TRBD1; cdr3_nt: TGTGCCAGCAGTGCAGGGGGCTGGGGCACTGAAGCTTTCTTT; cdr3_aa: CASSAGGWGTEAFF
clone_size: -; j_call: TRBJ1-5; v_call: TRBV7-8; d_call: -; cdr3_nt: TGTGCCAGCAGCTTAGACGGGAATAGCAATCAGCCCCAGCATTTT; cdr3_aa: CASSLDGNSNQPQHF